These T cell receptor beta chains were read from a single sample in a study of identical twins. TCRdb passed the 5' RACE reads through MiXCR, listing each CDR3 protein once. Altogether roughly 1.6 million distinct CDR3 sequences are present, less than 35% being singletons, with the ten largest covering over 0.25%. Sequencing was carried out using cord blood. All receptors come from a newborn girl in good health. CDR3s include the opening cysteine and the closing phenylalanine or tryptophan. The order of the fields is CDR3 length, J gene, clone size, V gene, D gene, CDR3 protein, CDR3 DNA. A D gene is named only where the DNA matches it firmly. For some rows the clone size is stated as once, few or many, or as a class when expanded; others skip it.

>16|TRBJ2-3|few|TRBV28|NA
CASSSPGRPPTDTQYF
TGTGCCAGCAGCTCCCCGGGACGCCCTCCCACAGATACGCAGTATTTT
>13|TRBJ2-2|NA|TRBV2|NA
CASSVRSTGELFF
TGTGCCAGCAGCGTCCGCAGCACCGGGGAGCTGTTTTTT
>16|TRBJ2-1|few|TRBV21-1|NA
CASSLSGTSRYNEQFF
TGTGCCAGCAGTTTATCCGGGACTAGCAGATACAATGAGCAGTTCTTC
>13|TRBJ1-5|few|TRBV14|NA
CASRLQYSQPQHF
TGTGCCAGCAGACTGCAGTATAGCCAGCCCCAGCATTTT
>15|TRBJ2-7|NA|TRBV20-1|TRBD1
CSAPQWGQEPYEQYF
TGCAGTGCTCCCCAGTGGGGACAGGAACCCTACGAGCAGTACTTC
>13|TRBJ1-5|few|TRBV7-8|NA
CASSLFGNQPQHF
TGTGCCAGCAGTTTATTCGGGAATCAGCCCCAGCATTTT
>19|TRBJ2-1|NA|TRBV4-1|TRBD2
CASGQEPILAGGSYNEQFF
TGCGCCAGCGGCCAAGAACCTATCCTAGCGGGGGGGTCCTACAATGAGCAGTTCTTC
>14|TRBJ1-1|NA|TRBV5-1|NA
CASSAWGGGTEAFF
TGCGCCAGCAGCGCGTGGGGAGGGGGTACTGAAGCTTTCTTT
>14|TRBJ2-5|few|TRBV12-3/TRBV12-4|NA
CASSFRPSEGEQYF
TGTGCCAGCAGTTTCCGCCCCTCGGAGGGGGAGCAGTACTTC
>19|TRBJ2-1|NA|TRBV12-3/TRBV12-4|NA
CASSLLRGNSGRHYNEQFF
TGTGCCAGCAGTTTATTGCGGGGTAATTCGGGACGGCACTACAATGAGCAGTTCTTC
>18|TRBJ2-7|NA|TRBV7-2|TRBD2
CASSLASGGLAASYEQYF
TGTGCCAGCAGCTTAGCGTCAGGGGGACTAGCGGCCTCCTACGAGCAGTACTTC